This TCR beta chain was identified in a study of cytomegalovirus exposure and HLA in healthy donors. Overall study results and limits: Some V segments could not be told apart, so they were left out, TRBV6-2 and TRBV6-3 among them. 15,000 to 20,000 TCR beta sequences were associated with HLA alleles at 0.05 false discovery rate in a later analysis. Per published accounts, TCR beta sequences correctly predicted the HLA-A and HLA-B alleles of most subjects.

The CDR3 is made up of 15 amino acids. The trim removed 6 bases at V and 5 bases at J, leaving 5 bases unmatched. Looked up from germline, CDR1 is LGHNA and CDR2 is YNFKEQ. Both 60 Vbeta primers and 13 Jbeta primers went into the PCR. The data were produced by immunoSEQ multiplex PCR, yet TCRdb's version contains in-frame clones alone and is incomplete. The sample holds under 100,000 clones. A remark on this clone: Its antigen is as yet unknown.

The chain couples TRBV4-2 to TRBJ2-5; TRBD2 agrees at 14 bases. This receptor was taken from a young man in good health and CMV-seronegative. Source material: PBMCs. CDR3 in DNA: TGTGCCAGCAGTCCGGGACTAGCGGGAGCGGAGACCCAGTACTTC. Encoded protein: CASSPGLAGAETQYF.